The entry that follows covers one TCR beta chain sequence. This sample is drawn from a study of control samples from healthy donors and cancer patients. This CDR3 has 15 amino acids. Germline CDR1 reads SGHKS; CDR2 reads YYEKEE (reference sequence). V lost 1 base, J lost 4 bases, and 12 bases lay in between. Assay used: immunoSEQ multiplex PCR; TCRdb lists only in-frame clones, some missing. The table records 120,000 to 150,000 clones, about 91% of them present only once. The receptor was derived from a young man in good health. The sequenced sample consisted of blood. The chain is built from TRBV5-5 and TRBJ1-5, with D tentatively TRBD1 (6 bases). This chain's CDR3 is CASSLYSGANQPQHF. CDR3 bases: TGTGCCAGCAGCTTGTATTCGGGGGCGAATCAGCCCCAGCATTTT.